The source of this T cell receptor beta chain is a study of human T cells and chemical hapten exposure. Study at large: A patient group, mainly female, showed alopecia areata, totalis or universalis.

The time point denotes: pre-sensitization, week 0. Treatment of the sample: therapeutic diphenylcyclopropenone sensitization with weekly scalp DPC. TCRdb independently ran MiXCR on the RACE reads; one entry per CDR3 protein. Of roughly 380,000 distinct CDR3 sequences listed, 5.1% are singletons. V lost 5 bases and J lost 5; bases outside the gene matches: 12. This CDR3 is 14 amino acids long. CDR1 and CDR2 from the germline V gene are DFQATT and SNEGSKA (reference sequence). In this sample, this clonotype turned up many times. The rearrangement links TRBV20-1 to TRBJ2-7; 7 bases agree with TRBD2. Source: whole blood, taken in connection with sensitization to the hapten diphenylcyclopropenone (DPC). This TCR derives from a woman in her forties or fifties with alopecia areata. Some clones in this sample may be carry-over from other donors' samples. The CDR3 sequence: CSAGLGLAVDEQYF. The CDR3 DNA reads TGCAGTGCTGGATTAGGCCTAGCGGTAGACGAGCAGTACTTC.